The TCR beta chain under discussion was sequenced for a study of cytomegalovirus exposure and HLA in healthy donors. Study outcomes and limitations: When the data were analyzed later, several of the most significant clusters appeared to be linked to common viral pathogens.

With regard to this clone: Its antigen is currently unknown.

The trim removed 1 base at V and 6 bases at J, leaving 9 bases unmatched. The CDR3 covers 15 residues. CDR1 and CDR2 (germline): SNHLY, FYNNEI. This PCR relied on a set of 60 Vbeta primers and 13 Jbeta primers. Clones were sequenced by immunoSEQ multiplex PCR, and TCRdb holds only the in-frame ones, with some missing. Found here are 150,000 to 200,000 clones, approximately 81% of them singletons; the top ten hold 1.5% to 2%. Sequencing was done on a sample of PBMCs. The chain carries TRBV2 and TRBJ2-7; 7 nucleotides match TRBD1. The source of this sequence is a man between 18 and 29 years old in good health and CMV-seronegative. The CDR3 DNA sequence: TGTGCCAGCAGTGAAGGCCCCGACAGGGTGGTCGAGCAGTACTTC. Amino acid sequence: CASSEGPDRVVEQYF.